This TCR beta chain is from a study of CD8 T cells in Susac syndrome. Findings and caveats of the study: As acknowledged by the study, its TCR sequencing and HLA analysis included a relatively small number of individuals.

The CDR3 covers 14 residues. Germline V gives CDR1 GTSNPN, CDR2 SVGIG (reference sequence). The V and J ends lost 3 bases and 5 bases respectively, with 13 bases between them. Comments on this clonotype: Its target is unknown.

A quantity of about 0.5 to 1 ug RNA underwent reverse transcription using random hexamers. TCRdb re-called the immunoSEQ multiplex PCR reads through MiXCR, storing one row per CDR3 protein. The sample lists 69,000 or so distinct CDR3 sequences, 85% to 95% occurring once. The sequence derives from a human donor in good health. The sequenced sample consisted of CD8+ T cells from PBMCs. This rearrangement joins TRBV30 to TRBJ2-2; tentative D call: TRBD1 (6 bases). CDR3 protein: CAWSPTQGTGELFF. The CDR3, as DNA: TGTGCCTGGAGCCCCACCCAGGGGACCGGGGAGCTGTTTTTT.